The source of this T cell receptor (beta chain) is a study of identical twins. Findings of the study overall: Twins shared beta out-of-frame sequences in excess, but this excess was weaker. Findings came from cross-sectional statistics, without long-term follow-up of donors.

Of note for this clonotype: The antigen is not known.

TCRdb fed the 5' RACE reads into MiXCR, producing one record per CDR3 protein. The sample holds around 570,000 distinct CDR3 sequences, nearly 10% seen once. Per the germline V gene, CDR1 is SGHTA and CDR2 is FQGNSA. Trimming pared 5 bases from V and 5 bases from J, leaving 20 bases between. The CDR3 runs 16 residues. In every case, the donor was a healthy Caucasian. These same data were also listed under a study on yellow fever vaccine responses in identical twins.

The clonotype originates from a woman aged 18 to 35 in good health. Sequencing was performed on PBMCs. The V gene is TRBV7-2, the J gene TRBJ2-3; TRBD1 or TRBD2 may be the D gene (5 bases each). The CDR3 sequence: CASSSTGTRVIDTQYF. In nucleotides, the CDR3 is TGTGCCAGCAGCAGCACCGGGACCAGGGTTATAGATACGCAGTATTTT.